This TCR beta chain emerged from a study of blood T cell repertoires in COVID-19. Profiling relied on immunoSEQ multiplex PCR, and the TCRdb table lists in-frame clones only, not all of them. This sample has 150,000 to 160,000 clones, with 80% to 90% found just once. From germline, CDR1 is SGHDT and CDR2 YYEEEE. The germline V and J ends were trimmed by 6 bases and 0 bases, with 12 bases remaining between them. The CDR3 spans 14 residues. This clone appeared once. V is TRBV5-6 and J is TRBJ1-1, with D possibly matching TRBD1 (5 bases). The origin of this receptor is a woman between 65 and 79 years old with acute or convalescent COVID-19. The sequenced material came from peripheral blood. The DNA of the CDR3 is TGTGCCAGCACCCTACAGGAGTTGAACACTGAAGCTTTCTTT. Residues: CASTLQELNTEAFF. The complete variable domain, with remaining parts taken from reference TRBV5-6 and TRBJ1-1, reads DAGVTQSPTHLIKTRGQQVTLRCSPKSGHDTVSWYQQALGQGPQFIFQYYEEEERQRGNFPDRFSGHQFPNYSSELNVNALLLGDSALYLCASTLQELNTEAFFGQGTRLTVV.